The present T cell receptor (delta chain) was sequenced within a study of gammadelta T cells in human blood. Study findings and constraints: Microbial exposure reportedly appeared to drive polyclonal expansion of innate gamma-delta T cells right after birth.

About this clone: Its specificity is unknown. A much larger clone lies one base from this, so it may be a read error.

TCRdb re-analyzed the RT-PCR reads via CATT. Here the sample spans over 500 delta-chain clones, approximately 48% being singletons. The CDR3 length is 18 residues. Unmatched junction bases numbered 9, after V lost 0 bases and J lost 1 base. Germline CDR1 TSWWSYY, CDR2 QGS. The sequenced sample consisted of non-Vgamma9Vdelta2 gamma-delta T cells from infant blood. The sequence was collected from a human donor. V gene TRDV1 combines with J gene TRDJ1; 9 bases agree with TRDD3. CDR3 in DNA: TGTGCTCTTGGGGAACTTCCATACTGGGGGAGACGCACCGATAAACTCATCTTT. Protein product: CALGELPYWGRRTDKLIF.